The next 18 T cell receptor beta chains were all read from a single sample in a study of a mutant IDH1 vaccine in newly diagnosed glioma. Documented time point: week 23, last vaccination. The study gave 300 ug of mutant IDH1 20-mer peptide per vaccine dose, with topical imiquimod. Their antigens remain unidentified. Some clones are missing from TCRdb's copy, which holds only in-frame ones; the method was immunoSEQ multiplex PCR. The data hold 65,000 or so clones, with 85% observed a single time. The sequenced sample was PBMCs, obtained from a glioma patient whose treatment included an IDH1 peptide vaccine. The receptors derive from a man aged 30-40 years with glioma.

The V call is TRBV29-1, the J call TRBJ2-2; no clear D. Trimming removed 0 bases at V and 6 bases at J, with 14 bases between. The germline gives CDR1 SQVTM, CDR2 ANQGSEA. The CDR3 covers 15 residues. In DNA, the CDR3 is TGCAGCGTTGAAGATGTTGGCACTCAGGCCGGGGAGCTGTTTTTT. It codes for CSVEDVGTQAGELFF.

This clone was seen a single time. This rearrangement joins TRBV14 to TRBJ2-5; 7 bases fit TRBD2. This CDR3 has 13 residues. J gave up 4 bases and V 4 bases, and 3 bases lay outside the gene matches. CDR1 and CDR2 from the germline V gene are SGHDN and FVKESK. CDR3 sequence (DNA): TGTGCCAGCAGCCCCGGACTAGGAGAGACCCAGTACTTC. Its translation is CASSPGLGETQYF.

The count of this clone is one. The gene calls are TRBV7-6 and TRBJ2-1; TRBD2 matches 7 bases. CDR1 and CDR2 from the germline V gene are SGHVS and FNYEAQ. V lost 5 bases and J lost 4; bases outside the gene matches: 8. The CDR3 is 15 residues long. CDR3 coding DNA: TGTGCCAGCAGCCCCGCGAGCGGGGTATACAATGAGCAGTTCTTC. It translates to CASSPASGVYNEQFF.

The chain recombines TRBV4-2 with TRBJ2-2, with D perhaps matching TRBD1 (6 bases). CDR3 length equals 18 residues. The germline gives CDR1 LGHNA, CDR2 YNFKEQ. Deletions cut 0 bases from V and 2 bases from J, with 16 bases between. CDR3 DNA: TGTGCCAGCAGCCAAGATGGGGCGTGGGGGCCTAACACCGGGGAGCTGTTTTTT. Its translation is CASSQDGAWGPNTGELFF.

The chain carries TRBV7-9 and TRBJ1-2; D gene uncertain. Germline V gives CDR1 SEHNR, CDR2 FQNEAQ (reference sequence). The CDR3 loop spans 13 amino acids. The V gene lost 5 bases and the J gene lost 8 bases, with 15 bases spanning the gap. CDR3 sequence: CASSPPGPRGYTF. CDR3 DNA sequence: TGTGCCAGCAGCCCCCCGGGCCCGCGGGGCTACACCTTC.

This chain joins TRBV25-1 and TRBJ1-4, with TRBD1 as a possible D gene (6 bases). The germline V and J ends were trimmed by 8 bases and 3 bases, with 25 bases remaining between them. The CDR3 has 18 residues. Germline V CDR1 and CDR2: MGHDK, SYGVNS. The CDR3 sequence is CASPQTRQACTSNEKLFF. The CDR3 DNA reads as TGTGCCAGCCCCCAGACTAGACAGGCTTGTACCTCTAATGAAAAACTGTTTTTT.

The chain uses TRBV27 and TRBJ1-1; D is perhaps TRBD1 (5 bases). Germline-derived CDR1 and CDR2 are MNHEY and SMNVEV (reference sequence). V lost 5 bases, J lost 6 bases, and 13 bases lay in between. The CDR3 covers 13 residues. DNA of the CDR3: TGTGCCAGCAGTCTGTTTGCAGGGTCTGAAGCTTTCTTT. It yields the protein CASSLFAGSEAFF.

The chain has TRBV28 and TRBJ2-7; TRBD1 aligns across 9 bases. Germline V gene data show CDR1 as MDHEN and CDR2 as SYDVKM. The CDR3 consists of 15 residues. The junction had 9 bases not matched to a gene; V was cut back by 3 bases and J by 6 bases. The CDR3 protein is CASSFPGQGKGEQYF. The CDR3, as DNA: TGTGCCAGCAGTTTTCCGGGACAGGGAAAAGGCGAGCAGTACTTC.

This clone was detected only a few times. V is TRBV30 and J is TRBJ2-2, with no clear D. Trimming took off 0 bases at V and 4 bases at J, with 9 bases between the two ends. This CDR3 region has 14 residues. CDR1 is GTSNPN, CDR2 SVGIG, per germline (reference sequence). The CDR3 DNA sequence: TGTGCCTGGAGTGTACTTGCGACCACCGGGGAGCTGTTTTTT. Amino acid sequence: CAWSVLATTGELFF.

The chain carries TRBV27 and TRBJ2-5; D possibly corresponds to TRBD1 (6 bases). V was trimmed by 2 bases and J by 5 bases, leaving 12 bases between them. The CDR3 contains 14 residues. Germline lookup yields CDR1 MNHEY and CDR2 SMNVEV (reference sequence). CDR3: CASSLDRRSETQYF. The CDR3 coding sequence is TGTGCCAGCAGTTTAGACAGGAGGAGTGAGACCCAGTACTTC.

This clone was seen a handful of times. This chain uses TRBV7-9 with TRBJ1-1; D ambiguous. The CDR3 is 14 amino acids. Germline V gene data show CDR1 as SEHNR and CDR2 as FQNEAQ (reference sequence). Trimming removed 0 bases at V and 1 base at J, with 6 bases between. The CDR3 region has the DNA TGTGCCAGCAGCTTAGCGAACGGGAACACTGAAGCTTTCTTT. As protein: CASSLANGNTEAFF.

The chain combines TRBV9 with TRBJ2-1; D gene ambiguous. CDR3 length: 16 amino acids. V gave up 0 bases and J gave up 0 bases, with 10 bases separating them. CDR1 and CDR2 (germline): SGDLS, YYNGEE. The CDR3 DNA follows: TGTGCCAGCAGCGTAGTCGGCGGCAGCTCCTACAATGAGCAGTTCTTC. Protein product: CASSVVGGSSYNEQFF.

CDR3 in amino acids: CASSFQGQGSYEQYF. The DNA of the CDR3 is TGTGCCAGCAGCTTTCAAGGACAGGGTAGTTACGAGCAGTACTTC. V and J are TRBV11-2 and TRBJ2-5, with 8 bases identical to TRBD1. With the DNA end fitting TRBJ2-7 better, the J assignment may be wrong. This CDR3 has 15 residues. Germline CDR1 reads SGHAT; CDR2 reads FQNNGV.

This clone was seen more than once but under ten times. The rearrangement uses TRBV18 and TRBJ1-1, with D unresolved. Germline V gene lookup returns CDR1 KGHSH and CDR2 LQKENI. Trimming took off 4 bases at V and 11 bases at J, with 14 bases between the two ends. This CDR3 comprises 12 residues. The DNA for the CDR3 is TGTGCCAGCTCACTACGGACCGAAACGGCTTTCTTT. It is translated as CASSLRTETAFF. The whole variable domain, remainder taken from reference TRBV18 and TRBJ1-1, is NAGVMQNPRHLVRRRGQEARLRCSPMKGHSHVYWYRQLPEEGLKFMVYLQKENIIDESGMPKERFSAEFPKEGPSILRIQQVVRGDSAAYFCASSLRTETAFFGQGTRLTVV.

The chain uses TRBV29-1 and TRBJ2-5; 7 positions match TRBD1. The CDR3 is 13 residues long. Germline assignment: CDR1 SQVTM and CDR2 ANQGSEA. Trimming cost V 7 bases and J 7 bases; bases outside gene matches: 12. CDR3 protein: CSGTGTDGRTQYF. The CDR3 coding sequence is TGCAGCGGGACCGGGACAGATGGAAGGACCCAGTACTTC.

Turning to this clone: At the DNA level, this CDR3 is encoded by other sequences in the same sample as well. This rearrangement joins TRBV18 to TRBJ1-2; TRBD1 agrees at 8 bases. Germline V CDR1 and CDR2: KGHSH, LQKENI. V dropped 3 bases and J dropped 2; count of bases not matched to a gene: 2. This CDR3 is 14 amino acids long. The CDR3 DNA sequence: TGTGCCAGCTCACCTGGACAGGGAAACTATGGCTACACCTTC. Translating gives CASSPGQGNYGYTF.

This clone was recorded a few times. V and J are TRBV19 and TRBJ1-1, with D tentatively TRBD1 (5 bases). V dropped 3 bases and J dropped 3 bases, with 23 bases sitting between them. Germline assignment: CDR1 LNHDA and CDR2 SQIVND (reference sequence). This CDR3 contains 18 residues. The CDR3: CASSILPWDRSGHTEAFF. The CDR3 DNA sequence: TGTGCCAGTAGTATCCTCCCGTGGGACCGATCAGGTCACACTGAAGCTTTCTTT.

V gene TRBV27 combines with J gene TRBJ2-7; TRBD1 agrees at 7 bases. Germline V gene data show CDR1 as MNHEY and CDR2 as SMNVEV (reference sequence). The CDR3 consists of 14 residues. J gave up 3 bases and V 9 bases, and 11 bases lay outside the gene matches. The CDR3 region has the DNA TGTGCCAGTCCGCCTCCGGGACAGTTCTACGAGCAGTACTTC. Its translation: CASPPPGQFYEQYF.